Listed below are T cell receptor beta chains from one sample, sequenced in a study of spatial heterogeneity in lung cancer. TCRdb re-called the 5' RACE reads with MiXCR, one entry per CDR3 protein. The sample includes some 13,000 distinct CDR3 sequences, roughly 13% seen only once; the top ten take 2.4%. Here the sequenced sample was PBMCs, taken at surgery. Receptor source: a female donor with early-stage non-small cell lung cancer. The CDR3 runs from the conserved cysteine through the conserved F or W. The D gene is left open where the match is weak. A row's size may be missing; if present it is once, few, many or a size class.

J gene: TRBJ2-7; V gene: TRBV2; D gene: NA; clone size: many; CDR3 protein: CASSVPGPYEQYF; CDR3 DNA: TGTGCCAGCAGTGTACCGGGCCCCTACGAGCAGTACTTC
J gene: TRBJ1-1; V gene: TRBV18; D gene: NA; clone size: many; CDR3 protein: CASSPPAGANTEAFF; CDR3 DNA: TGTGCCAGCTCACCACCGGCAGGAGCGAACACTGAAGCTTTCTTT
J gene: TRBJ2-3; V gene: TRBV19; D gene: NA; clone size: many; CDR3 protein: CASSEGTAGGDTQYF; CDR3 DNA: TGTGCCAGTAGCGAAGGGACCGCCGGAGGTGATACGCAGTATTTT
J gene: TRBJ1-1; V gene: TRBV20-1; D gene: TRBD1; clone size: NA; CDR3 protein: CSATGTGDMNTEAFF; CDR3 DNA: TGCAGTGCTACCGGGACAGGGGATATGAACACTGAAGCTTTCTTT
J gene: TRBJ1-4; V gene: TRBV29-1; D gene: NA; clone size: many; CDR3 protein: CSVDEGAIETNEKLFF; CDR3 DNA: TGCAGCGTTGACGAGGGCGCAATTGAAACTAATGAAAAACTGTTTTTT
J gene: TRBJ1-2; V gene: TRBV29-1; D gene: NA; clone size: medium-sized; CDR3 protein: CAVGKLGNYGYTF; CDR3 DNA: TGCGCCGTGGGGAAGCTCGGAAACTATGGCTACACCTTC
J gene: TRBJ2-1; V gene: TRBV6-6; D gene: TRBD2; clone size: many; CDR3 protein: CATQTSGRALSYNEQFF; CDR3 DNA: TGTGCCACCCAGACTAGCGGGAGGGCCCTCTCCTACAATGAGCAGTTCTTC
J gene: TRBJ1-1; V gene: TRBV2; D gene: NA; clone size: many; CDR3 protein: CASSETGRGNTEAFF; CDR3 DNA: TGTGCCAGCAGTGAAACGGGACGGGGGAACACTGAAGCTTTCTTT
J gene: TRBJ2-5; V gene: TRBV2; D gene: TRBD2; clone size: many; CDR3 protein: CASTGLAQETQYF; CDR3 DNA: TGTGCCAGCACCGGACTAGCCCAAGAGACCCAGTACTTC
J gene: TRBJ2-2; V gene: TRBV20-1; D gene: NA; clone size: many; CDR3 protein: CSAKKGEYRTGELFF; CDR3 DNA: TGCAGTGCCAAAAAGGGGGAATACCGCACCGGGGAGCTGTTTTTT
J gene: TRBJ1-2; V gene: TRBV29-1; D gene: TRBD1; clone size: medium-sized; CDR3 protein: CSVEGRQDRVGYTF; CDR3 DNA: TGCAGCGTTGAAGGGAGACAGGACAGGGTTGGCTACACCTTC
J gene: TRBJ2-7; V gene: TRBV29-1; D gene: TRBD1; clone size: medium-sized; CDR3 protein: CSVDGQGYEQYF; CDR3 DNA: TGCAGCGTTGACGGACAGGGGTACGAGCAGTACTTC
J gene: TRBJ2-4; V gene: TRBV7-4; D gene: TRBD2; clone size: few; CDR3 protein: CASSPQAGARNIQYF; CDR3 DNA: TGTGCCAGCAGCCCGCAAGCGGGAGCTCGAAACATTCAGTACTTC
J gene: TRBJ2-7; V gene: TRBV7-2; D gene: NA; clone size: many; CDR3 protein: CASSFSRALYTRAFRSEQYF; CDR3 DNA: TGTGCCAGCAGCTTTAGCCGGGCCTTATATACGAGGGCCTTTCGGTCCGAGCAGTACTTC
J gene: TRBJ1-6; V gene: TRBV7-3; D gene: NA; clone size: NA; CDR3 protein: CASSFKTPSSYNSPLHF; CDR3 DNA: TGTGCCAGCAGCTTCAAGACCCCGAGCTCCTATAATTCACCCCTCCACTTT
J gene: TRBJ2-7; V gene: TRBV5-1; D gene: NA; clone size: few; CDR3 protein: CASSLWGYEQYF; CDR3 DNA: TGCGCCAGCAGCTTATGGGGGTACGAGCAGTACTTC
J gene: TRBJ2-7; V gene: TRBV4-1; D gene: TRBD1; clone size: medium-sized; CDR3 protein: CASSQVQGAYEQYF; CDR3 DNA: TGCGCCAGCAGCCAAGTACAGGGGGCCTACGAGCAGTACTTC
J gene: TRBJ2-6; V gene: TRBV18; D gene: NA; clone size: many; CDR3 protein: CASSPPHSRGANVLTF; CDR3 DNA: TGTGCCAGCTCACCACCGCACAGCCGCGGGGCCAACGTCCTGACTTTC
J gene: TRBJ2-2; V gene: TRBV27; D gene: NA; clone size: NA; CDR3 protein: CASSLLGTLNTGELFF; CDR3 DNA: TGTGCCAGCAGTTTATTGGGGACCCTGAACACCGGGGAGCTGTTTTTT
J gene: TRBJ2-7; V gene: TRBV7-2; D gene: NA; clone size: NA; CDR3 protein: CASSLADRYGQYF; CDR3 DNA: TGTGCCAGCAGCTTAGCCGATCGTTACGGGCAGTACTTC
J gene: TRBJ2-5; V gene: TRBV19; D gene: TRBD1; clone size: many; CDR3 protein: CASSLTGGETQYF; CDR3 DNA: TGTGCCAGTAGTCTAACAGGGGGAGAGACCCAGTACTTC
J gene: TRBJ2-4; V gene: TRBV2; D gene: NA; clone size: medium-sized; CDR3 protein: CASSDRAKNIQYF; CDR3 DNA: TGTGCCAGCAGTGACAGAGCCAAAAACATTCAGTACTTC
J gene: TRBJ2-7; V gene: TRBV18; D gene: NA; clone size: medium-sized; CDR3 protein: CASSPGSSYEQYF; CDR3 DNA: TGTGCCAGCTCACCGGGCAGCTCCTACGAGCAGTACTTC
J gene: TRBJ1-3; V gene: TRBV18; D gene: NA; clone size: NA; CDR3 protein: CASSPMSKGLDTIYF; CDR3 DNA: TGTGCCAGCTCACCAATGAGTAAGGGACTGGACACCATATATTTT
J gene: TRBJ2-5; V gene: TRBV29-1; D gene: NA; clone size: few; CDR3 protein: CSVRHGPSKTQYF; CDR3 DNA: TGCAGCGTCCGCCACGGCCCTTCGAAGACCCAGTACTTC
J gene: TRBJ2-1; V gene: TRBV24-1; D gene: NA; clone size: medium-sized; CDR3 protein: CATSLGGYNEQFF; CDR3 DNA: TGTGCCACCAGCCTGGGCGGCTACAATGAGCAGTTCTTC
J gene: TRBJ2-1; V gene: TRBV7-9; D gene: NA; clone size: many; CDR3 protein: CASSLLAESEQFF; CDR3 DNA: TGTGCCAGCAGCTTACTAGCAGAGAGTGAGCAGTTCTTC
J gene: TRBJ1-4; V gene: TRBV4-1; D gene: TRBD1; clone size: NA; CDR3 protein: CASSQDAGGATNEKLFF; CDR3 DNA: TGCGCCAGCAGCCAAGATGCAGGGGGTGCAACTAATGAAAAACTGTTTTTT
J gene: TRBJ2-2; V gene: TRBV5-1; D gene: NA; clone size: many; CDR3 protein: CASSLVKTNTGELFF; CDR3 DNA: TGCGCCAGCAGCTTGGTTAAGACCAACACCGGGGAGCTGTTTTTT
J gene: TRBJ2-1; V gene: TRBV7-2; D gene: NA; clone size: many; CDR3 protein: CASSPSGGRNWFF; CDR3 DNA: TGTGCCAGCAGCCCGTCAGGGGGGAGGAATTGGTTCTTC
J gene: TRBJ1-5; V gene: TRBV12-3/TRBV12-4; D gene: TRBD1; clone size: many; CDR3 protein: CASSFQGTGRNQPQHF; CDR3 DNA: TGTGCCAGCAGTTTTCAGGGGACAGGGCGCAATCAGCCCCAGCATTTT
J gene: TRBJ2-7; V gene: TRBV30; D gene: TRBD1; clone size: many; CDR3 protein: CAWTLDRVQYF; CDR3 DNA: TGTGCCTGGACCCTCGACAGGGTACAGTACTTC
J gene: TRBJ2-7; V gene: TRBV7-8; D gene: NA; clone size: medium-sized; CDR3 protein: CASSLEPTSLGEQYF; CDR3 DNA: TGTGCCAGCAGCTTAGAGCCAACCTCCTTAGGAGAGCAGTACTTC
J gene: TRBJ2-7; V gene: TRBV3-1; D gene: TRBD1; clone size: many; CDR3 protein: CASTGGTGLREQYF; CDR3 DNA: TGTGCCAGCACCGGGGGGACAGGGCTACGCGAGCAGTACTTC
J gene: TRBJ1-6; V gene: TRBV2; D gene: TRBD1; clone size: many; CDR3 protein: CASNAGTGDNSPLHF; CDR3 DNA: TGTGCCTCCAACGCCGGGACAGGCGATAATTCACCCCTCCACTTT
J gene: TRBJ2-2; V gene: TRBV6-2/TRBV6-3; D gene: NA; clone size: few; CDR3 protein: CASSTTGELFF; CDR3 DNA: TGTGCCAGCAGCACCACCGGGGAGCTGTTTTTT
J gene: TRBJ1-1; V gene: TRBV6-2/TRBV6-3; D gene: NA; clone size: many; CDR3 protein: CASSFETLGTEAFF; CDR3 DNA: TGTGCCAGCAGTTTTGAGACCTTGGGCACTGAAGCTTTCTTT
J gene: TRBJ1-1; V gene: TRBV28; D gene: TRBD1; clone size: few; CDR3 protein: CASSPPTGTEAFF; CDR3 DNA: TGTGCCAGCAGCCCCCCGACAGGGACTGAAGCTTTCTTT
J gene: TRBJ2-7; V gene: TRBV20-1; D gene: NA; clone size: NA; CDR3 protein: CSARVVGGEQYF; CDR3 DNA: TGCAGTGCTAGAGTTGTGGGCGGCGAGCAGTACTTC
J gene: TRBJ2-2; V gene: TRBV7-2; D gene: TRBD1; clone size: many; CDR3 protein: CASSNDRESTRTGELFF; CDR3 DNA: TGTGCCAGCAGCAACGACAGGGAGTCTACGAGGACCGGGGAGCTGTTTTTT
J gene: TRBJ2-7; V gene: TRBV4-1; D gene: TRBD2; clone size: many; CDR3 protein: CASSRYSGRETMEQYF; CDR3 DNA: TGCGCCAGCAGCCGATATTCGGGGAGGGAGACCATGGAGCAGTACTTC
J gene: TRBJ2-7; V gene: TRBV5-5; D gene: NA; clone size: many; CDR3 protein: CASSFGRGLQNSYEQYF; CDR3 DNA: TGTGCCAGCAGCTTCGGAAGGGGCTTACAGAACTCCTACGAGCAGTACTTC
J gene: TRBJ2-1; V gene: TRBV29-1; D gene: TRBD2; clone size: many; CDR3 protein: CSVGLAGASNEQFF; CDR3 DNA: TGCAGCGTCGGACTAGCGGGGGCTTCTAATGAGCAGTTCTTC
J gene: TRBJ1-2; V gene: TRBV28; D gene: NA; clone size: medium-sized; CDR3 protein: CASSSPLNYGYTF; CDR3 DNA: TGTGCCAGCAGTTCCCCCCTTAACTATGGCTACACCTTC
J gene: TRBJ2-1; V gene: TRBV7-7; D gene: TRBD1; clone size: NA; CDR3 protein: CASSFRTGVGDEQFF; CDR3 DNA: TGTGCTAGCAGCTTTCGGACAGGGGTTGGCGATGAGCAGTTCTTC
J gene: TRBJ2-2; V gene: TRBV2; D gene: TRBD2; clone size: few; CDR3 protein: CASGLAGVGELFF; CDR3 DNA: TGTGCCAGCGGACTAGCGGGAGTCGGGGAGCTGTTTTTT
J gene: TRBJ2-7; V gene: TRBV11-2; D gene: NA; clone size: many; CDR3 protein: CASSLDKSEQYF; CDR3 DNA: TGTGCCAGCAGCTTAGATAAGAGCGAGCAGTACTTC
J gene: TRBJ2-5; V gene: TRBV6-6; D gene: TRBD1; clone size: many; CDR3 protein: CASSYSGTGGRETQYF; CDR3 DNA: TGTGCCAGCAGTTACTCCGGGACAGGGGGCAGGGAGACCCAGTACTTC
J gene: TRBJ2-3; V gene: TRBV6-5; D gene: TRBD2; clone size: NA; CDR3 protein: CASSLAGDPGDTQCF; CDR3 DNA: TGTGCCAGCAGTCTTGCGGGAGACCCCGGAGATACGCAGTGTTTT
J gene: TRBJ2-7; V gene: TRBV20-1; D gene: NA; clone size: medium-sized; CDR3 protein: CSARNSGSYEQYF; CDR3 DNA: TGCAGTGCTAGAAATAGTGGCTCCTACGAGCAGTACTTC
J gene: TRBJ1-4; V gene: TRBV20-1; D gene: NA; clone size: many; CDR3 protein: CSAPDHEKLFF; CDR3 DNA: TGCAGTGCCCCCGACCATGAAAAACTGTTTTTT
J gene: TRBJ2-5; V gene: TRBV6-2/TRBV6-3; D gene: NA; clone size: few; CDR3 protein: CASSYPPGAQYF; CDR3 DNA: TGTGCCAGCAGTTACCCTCCCGGGGCCCAGTACTTC
J gene: TRBJ2-7; V gene: TRBV2; D gene: TRBD1; clone size: many; CDR3 protein: CASKVRQGLAYEQYF; CDR3 DNA: TGTGCCAGCAAAGTTAGACAGGGATTAGCCTACGAGCAGTACTTC
J gene: TRBJ2-5; V gene: TRBV11-2; D gene: TRBD2; clone size: NA; CDR3 protein: CASSALLANQETQYF; CDR3 DNA: TGTGCCAGCAGCGCCCTACTAGCGAACCAAGAGACCCAGTACTTC
J gene: TRBJ2-5; V gene: TRBV23-1; D gene: TRBD2; clone size: medium-sized; CDR3 protein: CASSPSPIGRESETQYF; CDR3 DNA: TGCGCCAGCAGTCCATCACCCATTGGGAGGGAGAGTGAGACCCAGTACTTC
J gene: TRBJ2-2; V gene: TRBV2; D gene: NA; clone size: many; CDR3 protein: CASRPPGGDTGELFF; CDR3 DNA: TGTGCCAGCAGACCCCCAGGCGGAGACACCGGGGAGCTGTTTTTT
J gene: TRBJ2-5; V gene: TRBV5-1; D gene: TRBD1; clone size: medium-sized; CDR3 protein: CASSSGTGEETQYF; CDR3 DNA: TGCGCCAGCAGCTCCGGGACAGGGGAAGAGACCCAGTACTTC
J gene: TRBJ1-1; V gene: TRBV29-1; D gene: NA; clone size: many; CDR3 protein: CSVRTGSSTEAFF; CDR3 DNA: TGCAGCGTGCGAACAGGGAGTTCCACTGAAGCTTTCTTT
J gene: TRBJ2-6; V gene: TRBV7-9; D gene: NA; clone size: many; CDR3 protein: CASSHGGSGANVLTF; CDR3 DNA: TGTGCCAGCAGCCACGGAGGGTCTGGGGCCAACGTCCTGACTTTC